The T cell receptor beta chain under discussion was sequenced for a study of PD-1 blockade in classical Hodgkin lymphoma. Study outcomes and limitations: Anyone who began nivolumab under 1 year after ASCT was excluded.

To note about this clone: Its target is unknown.

Using immunoSEQ multiplex PCR, the repertoire was profiled, and TCRdb retains in-frame clones only, with some absent. In the table there are roughly 100,000 clones, approximately 89% of which are singletons. The CDR3 has 16 amino acids. Losses at the gene ends were 2 bases for V and 3 bases for J; bases not matched to a gene: 6. The germline V gene has CDR1 SGHRS and CDR2 YFSETQ. The time point is: cycle 4 day 1 (C4D1), after 5 to 7 weeks of nivolumab. Relapse was seen in all patients after autologous stem cell transplantation, and brentuximab vedotin exposure was variable. The sequence derives from a human donor with classical Hodgkin lymphoma. The chain links TRBV5-1 to TRBJ2-1; 9 bases map to TRBD2. Sequencing was performed on peripheral blood mononuclear cells (PBMCs), taken before the fourth cycle of nivolumab. The CDR3 nucleotides are TGCGCCAGCAGCTTCCGAGCGGGAGGCTTCTACAATGAGCAGTTCTTC. Amino acids: CASSFRAGGFYNEQFF.